Sequencing of this T cell receptor beta chain was carried out in a study of brain T cells in children with intractable seizures. Study conclusions and caveats: Absence of clones before surgery may stem from lower sequencing depth.

Comment on this clone: Its cognate antigen is unknown.

Germline V CDR1 and CDR2: SGHRS, YFSETQ. The CDR3 covers 14 residues. V dropped 7 bases and J dropped 11; count of bases not matched to a gene: 12. Sequenced by immunoSEQ multiplex PCR; TCRdb stores in-frame clones only, minus some. The sample has roughly 110,000 clones, 90% to 95% seen once. Patients received at least one anti-epileptic drug before surgery. The chain couples TRBV5-1 to TRBJ2-2; 9 nucleotides agree with TRBD2. This receptor was identified in a boy under three years old with hemimegalencephaly and intractable seizures. Material: peripheral blood, obtained at surgery. The CDR3 bases are TGCGCCAGCGCTAGCGGGACGGGCTTACGCGAGCTGTTTTTT. Amino acids: CASASGTGLRELFF.